This T cell receptor (beta chain) was sequenced during a study of long-term antiretroviral therapy in people with HIV. General study findings and limits: Dominance of pre-ART expanded clones persisted, fluctuating and often declining after ART.

The run of the v3.0 immunoSEQ assay was at survey level. Libraries were prepared by immunoSEQ multiplex PCR; TCRdb keeps only in-frame clonotypes and omits some of them. The table includes more than 20,000 clones, over 65% detected once. Ahead of DNA extraction, samples held about 1-10 million cryopreserved PBMC each. Per the germline V gene, CDR1 is SEHNR and CDR2 is FQNEAQ (reference sequence). There are 13 residues in the CDR3. Trimming left V 7 bases short and J 4 bases short, with 13 bases between. With regard to this clone: What it binds is not known.

The sequences come from unsorted PBMCs, collected 4.4 years after starting antiretroviral therapy. V is TRBV7-9 and J is TRBJ1-2; D ambiguous. This clonotype was obtained from a young man with HIV. The CDR3 DNA sequence: TGTGCCAGCACCGGTGGAGGACGCTATGGCTACACCTTC. Encoded protein: CASTGGGRYGYTF.